The 18 T cell receptor beta chains below were found in one sample sequenced in a study of T cells after yellow fever vaccination. TCRdb re-analysed the 5' RACE reads in MiXCR, keeping a single row per CDR3 protein. The sample includes about 69,000 distinct CDR3 sequences, approximately 6.2% of them seen just once. This specimen was CD4+ T cells sorted from PBMCs, taken roughly 14 days after the first yellow fever vaccination. These receptors all stem from a man between 18 and 29 years old who received the YFV17D yellow fever vaccine.

This clonotype was counted many times. The V gene is TRBV11-1, the J gene TRBJ2-2; no clear D. Per germline, CDR1 SGHAT and CDR2 FQDESV (reference sequence). Trimming left V 1 base short and J 4 bases short, with 19 bases between. The CDR3 runs to 18 residues. CDR3 nucleotides: TGTGCCAGCAGCTTAGAAGAGTACGTCCCAGAGAGCACCGGGGAGCTGTTTTTT. This sequence encodes CASSLEEYVPESTGELFF.

This clonotype was seen repeatedly, ten times or more. V is TRBV12-3 or TRBV12-4 and J is TRBJ2-7; D unresolved. V was cut by 2 bases and J by 2 bases, with 13 bases left in between. CDR3 length: 15 residues. This CDR3 is CASSLYPDGTYEQYV. The CDR3 nucleotides are TGTGCCAGCAGTTTATACCCGGACGGCACCTACGAGCAGTACGTC.

This clonotype has a handful of counts. The V call is TRBV7-2, the J call TRBJ2-7; D may match TRBD1 or TRBD2 (5 bases each). V was trimmed by 1 base and J by 0 bases, leaving 7 bases between them. The CDR3 consists of 14 residues. CDR1 is SGHTA and CDR2 is FQGNSA in the germline V gene. The DNA for the CDR3 is TGTGCCAGCAGCTTAGGGGGGACCTCCTACGAGCAGTACTTC. Translation gives CASSLGGTSYEQYF.

Many counts were recorded for this clonotype. V gene TRBV5-1 combines with J gene TRBJ2-6; 10 bases line up with TRBD1. Unmatched junction bases numbered 5, after V lost 5 bases and J lost 3 bases. The CDR3 is made up of 16 amino acids. From germline, CDR1 is SGHRS and CDR2 YFSETQ. CDR3 in amino acids: CASRGQGNRGANVLTF. The CDR3 DNA reads as TGCGCCAGCAGGGGACAGGGGAACCGTGGGGCCAACGTCCTGACTTTC.

The V gene is TRBV20-1, the J gene TRBJ1-5, with 8 bases identical to TRBD1. The V gene end was trimmed by 4 bases and the J gene end by 6 bases; junction bases not matched to a gene: 11. Germline V lookup: CDR1 DFQATT, CDR2 SNEGSKA (reference sequence). This CDR3 is built from 15 residues. Written as DNA, the CDR3 is TGCAGTGCTATAATGGACAGGGCAGGCGGTCAGCCCCAGCATTTT. It translates to CSAIMDRAGGQPQHF.

This clonotype was detected many times. The CDR3 DNA reads as TGCAGCGTCGACCGGCATGGCTACACCTTC. The encoded protein is CSVDRHGYTF. The V and J genes are TRBV29-1 and TRBJ1-2; D unclear. Germline loops: CDR1 SQVTM, CDR2 ANQGSEA. The CDR3 sequence is 10 residues long. Trimming left V 6 bases short and J 6 bases short, with 8 bases between.

This clonotype qualifies as medium-sized. An end of the junction does not agree with germline; a read error may underlie this. V is TRBV3-1 and J is TRBJ2-5; D is uncertain. CDR3 length: 12 amino acids. The germline V gene has CDR1 LGHDT and CDR2 YNNKEL (reference sequence). The CDR3 is CASSQVTSELHF. CDR3 coding DNA: TGTGCCAGCAGCCAAGTTACGTCTGAGCTGCACTTC.

The sample holds many counts of this clonotype. The chain carries TRBV5-5 and TRBJ2-3; possible D gene TRBD2, 6 bases. V lost 4 bases and J lost 2, with 17 bases in between. The CDR3 sequence is 16 residues long. CDR1 and CDR2 (germline): SGHKS, YYEKEE (reference sequence). The CDR3 region has the DNA TGTGCCAGCAGCCCCCTGACGGGAGCCCCCACAGATACGCAGTATTTT. Translating gives CASSPLTGAPTDTQYF.

This clonotype was observed at least ten times. The chain uses TRBV5-5 and TRBJ2-1; TRBD2 is a possible D gene (6 bases). CDR3 length: 15 residues. Trimming cost V 5 bases and J 0 bases, with 12 bases left between them. Germline assignment: CDR1 SGHKS and CDR2 YYEKEE (reference sequence). CDR3 protein: CASRRLDGSYNEQFF. Here the CDR3 DNA reads TGTGCCAGCAGGCGACTAGACGGCTCCTACAATGAGCAGTTCTTC.

This clonotype was seen ten or more times. The CDR3: CASSPRDPGAYEQYF. CDR3 nucleotides: TGTGCCAGCTCACCCCGGGACCCCGGGGCCTACGAGCAGTACTTC. This chain joins TRBV18 and TRBJ2-7; either TRBD1 or TRBD2 may supply D (5 bases each). Trimming took off 3 bases at V and 2 bases at J, with 14 bases between the two ends. The germline CDR1 and CDR2 sequences are KGHSH and LQKENI. This CDR3 spans 15 amino acids.

This clonotype was counted ten times or more. The chain carries TRBV28 and TRBJ1-2; 10 nucleotides agree with TRBD1. The trim removed 2 bases at V and 7 bases at J, leaving 13 bases unmatched. The CDR3 covers 17 residues. Germline CDR1 reads MDHEN; CDR2 reads SYDVKM. CDR3 region: CASSLKVGSGQGVGYTF. CDR3 coding DNA: TGTGCCAGCAGTTTAAAAGTCGGGAGTGGACAGGGGGTTGGCTACACCTTC.

This clonotype turned up a few times. The genes are TRBV19 and TRBJ1-4; 7 bases agree with TRBD1. The CDR3 is 15 residues long. V lost 4 bases to trimming and J lost 5 bases; unmatched junction nucleotides: 7. Germline CDR1 LNHDA, CDR2 SQIVND (reference sequence). CDR3 bases: TGTGCCAGTAGTACGGACAGGTCGGCGAATGAAAAACTGTTTTTT. Translation: CASSTDRSANEKLFF.

This clonotype appeared many times. The chain uses TRBV2 and TRBJ2-7; 8 bases fit TRBD1. CDR3 length: 13 amino acids. Germline CDR1 SNHLY, CDR2 FYNNEI. J lost 6 bases, V lost 9 bases, and 10 bases had no gene match. The CDR3 DNA reads TGTGCCAGAGGGGCCGGACAGGGCTCCGAGCAGTACTTC. It specifies CARGAGQGSEQYF.

Points on this clonotype: A much larger clone differs by one base, so this may be a read error. The rearrangement uses TRBV12-3 or TRBV12-4 and TRBJ2-5; 8 bases match TRBD2. The CDR3 contains 16 residues. V gave up 5 bases and J gave up 5 bases; unmatched junction bases: 13. For the CDR3, the DNA is TGTGCCAGCAGTCCCCGGGGAGCGGGGGTACATGAGACCCAGTACTTC. It encodes CASSPRGAGVHETQYF.

In this sample, this clonotype turned up many times. V usage is TRBV5-1 and J usage is TRBJ2-7, with D tentatively TRBD1 or TRBD2 (6 bases each). CDR1 is SGHRS, CDR2 YFSETQ, per germline. Trimming stripped 4 bases from V and 5 bases from J, with 13 bases between. The CDR3 covers 13 residues. The CDR3 here is CASSLGGQNEQYV. CDR3 DNA sequence: TGCGCCAGCAGCCTGGGGGGACAAAACGAGCAGTACGTC.

This clonotype occurred many times. The rearrangement uses TRBV6-1 and TRBJ2-1; 8 bases line up with TRBD2. Trimming cost V 3 bases and J 4 bases; bases outside gene matches: 5. CDR3 length equals 15 residues. Germline CDR1 MNHNS, CDR2 SASEGT. Here the CDR3 reads CASSDAGGFYNEQFF. The CDR3, as DNA: TGTGCCAGCAGTGATGCGGGGGGCTTTTACAATGAGCAGTTCTTC.

This clonotype has more than one count but fewer than ten. This chain joins TRBV18 and TRBJ2-3, with a weak D call TRBD2 (5 bases). CDR3 length: 14 amino acids. Trimming stripped 3 bases from V and 3 bases from J, with 10 bases between. Per germline, CDR1 KGHSH and CDR2 LQKENI. The CDR3 protein is CASSPTGKTDTQYF. CDR3 nucleotide sequence: TGTGCCAGCTCACCGACGGGGAAGACAGATACGCAGTATTTT. The whole variable domain, filled in from reference TRBV18 and TRBJ2-3, reads NAGVMQNPRHLVRRRGQEARLRCSPMKGHSHVYWYRQLPEEGLKFMVYLQKENIIDESGMPKERFSAEFPKEGPSILRIQQVVRGDSAAYFCASSPTGKTDTQYFGPGTRLTVL.

Regarding this clonotype: A much bigger clone sits one base away, suggesting this may be a read error. CDR3 residues: CASSYQGTPDTQYF. Written as DNA, the CDR3 is TGTGCCAGCAGTTACCAGGGGACCCCCGATACGCAGTATTTT. The chain has TRBV6-5 and TRBJ2-3, with D tentatively TRBD1 (6 bases). The V end lost 2 bases, the J end lost 6 bases, and 12 bases lay between the germline ends. This CDR3 is 14 amino acids long. Germline V gene lookup returns CDR1 MNHEY and CDR2 SVGAGI.